The 2 T cell receptor beta chains listed next were all sequenced from one sample in a study of shared clonotypes between healthy human individuals. The method was immunoSEQ multiplex PCR; TCRdb's version includes in-frame clones alone and lacks a portion of them. The sample consists of roughly 2.2 million clones, 85% to 95% of them appearing once. The sequenced material came from naive CD4+ T cells from PBMCs. The subset is: CD45RA+ positively selected. Every receptor here comes from a man aged 18 to 29 in good health. Some clones in this sample may be carry-over from other donors' samples.

The V call is TRBV7-6, the J call TRBJ2-7; a weak D match, TRBD2 (6 bases). V dropped 1 base and J dropped 6 bases, with 7 bases sitting between them. CDR3 size: 12 residues. Germline V gene sequence: CDR1 SGHVS, CDR2 FNYEAQ. The CDR3 DNA is TGTGCCAGCAGCTTAGAGGGAGGCGAGCAGTACTTC. It is translated as CASSLEGGEQYF.

CDR3: CASSQDLGSEQFF. The CDR3 DNA reads as TGTGCCAGCAGCCAAGATCTAGGGAGTGAGCAGTTCTTC. This chain joins TRBV14 and TRBJ2-1, with a possible D match to TRBD2 (5 bases). Trimming removed 0 bases from V and 9 bases from J, with 9 bases in between. CDR1 and CDR2 from the germline V gene are SGHDN and FVKESK. The CDR3 has 13 amino acids.